Listed below are T cell receptor beta chains from one sample, sequenced in a study of T cell responses to AZD1222 COVID-19 vaccine. Some clones are missing from TCRdb's copy, which holds only in-frame ones; the method was immunoSEQ multiplex PCR. The sample contains approximately 150,000 clones, roughly nine tenths of which appear only once. The material sequenced was peripheral blood, taken 28 days after the second AZD1222 dose. The source is an adult who received the AZD1222 COVID-19 vaccine. Each CDR3 is given with its conserved first and last residue. The D gene is left open where the match is weak. Clone size is given for some rows only: seen once, a few or many times, or a class if the clone is expanded.

clone_size: few
j_call: TRBJ1-1
d_call: -
v_call: TRBV28
cdr3_aa: CASSFQMLDTEAFF
cdr3_nt: TGTGCCAGCAGTTTCCAGATGTTGGACACTGAAGCTTTCTTT

clone_size: -
j_call: TRBJ2-3
d_call: -
v_call: TRBV7-6
cdr3_aa: CASSPAGRASTRTDTQYF
cdr3_nt: TGTGCCAGCAGCCCGGCTGGCCGCGCTAGCACGAGGACAGATACGCAGTATTTT

clone_size: -
j_call: TRBJ1-1
d_call: -
v_call: TRBV5-4
cdr3_aa: CASSLNTGGNTEAFF
cdr3_nt: TGTGCCAGCAGCTTGAACACGGGGGGGAACACTGAAGCTTTCTTT

clone_size: -
j_call: TRBJ1-1
d_call: -
v_call: TRBV4-3
cdr3_aa: CASSQGQRTEAFF
cdr3_nt: TGCGCCAGCAGCCAAGGACAGAGAACTGAAGCTTTCTTT

clone_size: -
j_call: TRBJ2-2
d_call: TRBD2
v_call: TRBV28
cdr3_aa: CASSSSSGGNTGELFF
cdr3_nt: TGTGCCAGCAGTTCATCTAGCGGGGGGAACACCGGGGAGCTGTTTTTT

clone_size: -
j_call: TRBJ2-7
d_call: TRBD1
v_call: TRBV15
cdr3_aa: CATSPLTGTGAYEQYF
cdr3_nt: TGTGCCACCAGCCCGCTCACCGGGACAGGAGCCTACGAGCAGTACTTC

clone_size: once
j_call: TRBJ2-4
d_call: -
v_call: TRBV24-1
cdr3_aa: CATSDSGLAKNIQYF
cdr3_nt: TGTGCCACCAGTGATTCTGGGCTAGCCAAAAACATTCAGTACTTC

clone_size: -
j_call: TRBJ1-1
d_call: -
v_call: TRBV6-6
cdr3_aa: CASSYVLNTEAFF
cdr3_nt: TGTGCCAGCAGTTACGTTTTGAACACTGAAGCTTTCTTT

clone_size: -
j_call: TRBJ2-7
d_call: -
v_call: TRBV5-4
cdr3_aa: CASSFGSQPGADEQYF
cdr3_nt: TGTGCCAGCAGCTTTGGGTCCCAGCCAGGGGCTGACGAGCAGTACTTC

clone_size: -
j_call: TRBJ1-2
d_call: -
v_call: TRBV28
cdr3_aa: CASSSGTDYGYTF
cdr3_nt: TGTGCCAGCAGTTCCGGGACGGACTATGGCTACACCTTC

clone_size: -
j_call: TRBJ1-1
d_call: TRBD1
v_call: TRBV5-6
cdr3_aa: CASSGGDRGGAEAFF
cdr3_nt: TGTGCCAGCAGCGGCGGAGACAGGGGTGGGGCTGAAGCTTTCTTT

clone_size: -
j_call: TRBJ2-2
d_call: -
v_call: TRBV27
cdr3_aa: CASSLFGELFF
cdr3_nt: TGTGCCAGCAGTTTATTCGGGGAGCTGTTTTTT

clone_size: -
j_call: TRBJ1-5
d_call: TRBD1
v_call: TRBV30
cdr3_aa: CAWSTGQGDQPQHF
cdr3_nt: TGTGCCTGGAGTACCGGACAGGGGGATCAGCCCCAGCATTTT

clone_size: -
j_call: TRBJ1-1
d_call: -
v_call: TRBV5-8
cdr3_aa: CASSSRGRKTEAFF
cdr3_nt: TGTGCCAGCAGCTCCCGGGGTAGAAAAACTGAAGCTTTCTTT

clone_size: once
j_call: TRBJ2-7
d_call: TRBD2
v_call: TRBV6-2/TRBV6-3
cdr3_aa: CASSYTGGSPYEQYF
cdr3_nt: TGTGCCAGCAGTTACACCGGGGGGTCTCCCTACGAGCAGTACTTC

clone_size: -
j_call: TRBJ2-2
d_call: -
v_call: TRBV4-3
cdr3_aa: CASSQDPRDSINTGELFF
cdr3_nt: TGCGCCAGCAGCCAAGACCCGCGGGACAGTATAAACACCGGGGAGCTGTTTTTT

clone_size: -
j_call: TRBJ1-5
d_call: -
v_call: TRBV6-5
cdr3_aa: CASERGTGSQPQHF
cdr3_nt: TGTGCCAGCGAACGAGGTACAGGATCCCAGCCCCAGCATTTT

clone_size: few
j_call: TRBJ1-1
d_call: -
v_call: TRBV7-2
cdr3_aa: CASSLSRLNTEAFF
cdr3_nt: TGTGCCAGCAGCTTATCCAGGTTGAACACTGAAGCTTTCTTT

clone_size: -
j_call: TRBJ2-7
d_call: TRBD2
v_call: TRBV27
cdr3_aa: CASSLTSGGSEQYF
cdr3_nt: TGTGCCAGCAGTTTGACTAGCGGGGGATCCGAGCAGTACTTC

clone_size: once
j_call: TRBJ2-5
d_call: -
v_call: TRBV6-2/TRBV6-3
cdr3_aa: CASSYSGEQETQYF
cdr3_nt: TGTGCCAGCAGTTACTCGGGGGAACAAGAGACCCAGTACTTC

clone_size: -
j_call: TRBJ1-1
d_call: -
v_call: TRBV11-3
cdr3_aa: CASSPRRGLNTEAFF
cdr3_nt: TGTGCCAGCAGCCCCAGGCGGGGACTGAACACTGAAGCTTTCTTT

clone_size: -
j_call: TRBJ2-1
d_call: -
v_call: TRBV4-1
cdr3_aa: CASSQDEVAGSYNEQFF
cdr3_nt: TGCGCCAGCAGCCAAGATGAGGTGGCGGGATCCTACAATGAGCAGTTCTTC

clone_size: -
j_call: TRBJ1-5
d_call: TRBD1
v_call: TRBV15
cdr3_aa: CARMRDSYSNQPQHF
cdr3_nt: TGTGCCAGGATGCGGGACAGCTATAGCAATCAGCCCCAGCATTTT

clone_size: -
j_call: TRBJ1-1
d_call: -
v_call: TRBV13
cdr3_aa: CASSLDKMNTEAFF
cdr3_nt: TGTGCCAGCAGCTTAGACAAAATGAACACTGAAGCTTTCTTT

clone_size: once
j_call: TRBJ1-3
d_call: -
v_call: TRBV20-1
cdr3_aa: CSLRAGNTIYF
cdr3_nt: TGCAGTCTTCGGGCTGGAAACACCATATATTTT

clone_size: -
j_call: TRBJ2-5
d_call: -
v_call: TRBV7-9
cdr3_aa: CASSSRGGVGTPGGTQYF
cdr3_nt: TGTGCCAGCAGCTCTAGGGGGGGCGTCGGGACTCCCGGAGGGACCCAGTACTTC

clone_size: -
j_call: TRBJ1-4
d_call: TRBD1
v_call: TRBV29-1
cdr3_aa: CSVGGAGDRGDEKLFF
cdr3_nt: TGCAGCGTTGGGGGTGCAGGGGACAGAGGAGATGAAAAACTGTTTTTT

clone_size: few
j_call: TRBJ2-3
d_call: -
v_call: TRBV6-5
cdr3_aa: CASSPGRETDTQYF
cdr3_nt: TGTGCCAGCAGTCCGGGACGAGAGACAGATACGCAGTATTTT

clone_size: -
j_call: TRBJ2-3
d_call: TRBD1
v_call: TRBV5-6
cdr3_aa: CASSFRDSDTDTQYF
cdr3_nt: TGTGCCAGCAGCTTCCGGGACAGCGACACAGATACGCAGTATTTT

clone_size: -
j_call: TRBJ2-1
d_call: TRBD2
v_call: TRBV12-5
cdr3_aa: CASGLDARRRTSAYYNEQFF
cdr3_nt: TGTGCTAGTGGTTTGGACGCACGACGAAGGACTAGCGCGTACTACAATGAGCAGTTCTTC

clone_size: once
j_call: TRBJ1-1
d_call: -
v_call: TRBV10-1
cdr3_aa: CASSESGKNTEAFF
cdr3_nt: TGCGCCAGCAGTGAGTCAGGGAAGAACACTGAAGCTTTCTTT

clone_size: -
j_call: TRBJ2-3
d_call: -
v_call: TRBV10-1
cdr3_aa: CASSPSDGDYTDTQYF
cdr3_nt: TGCGCCAGCAGCCCATCGGACGGAGATTACACAGATACGCAGTATTTT

clone_size: -
j_call: TRBJ1-3
d_call: -
v_call: TRBV30
cdr3_aa: CAWSVRGSVTIYF
cdr3_nt: TGTGCCTGGAGTGTTCGGGGGTCCGTCACCATATATTTT

clone_size: -
j_call: TRBJ1-5
d_call: TRBD1
v_call: TRBV6-4
cdr3_aa: CASSKRVLDRGEQPQHF
cdr3_nt: TGTGCCAGCAGTAAGAGGGTACTTGACAGGGGCGAACAGCCCCAGCATTTT

clone_size: -
j_call: TRBJ2-2
d_call: -
v_call: TRBV9
cdr3_aa: CASSVEGRIANTGELFF
cdr3_nt: TGTGCCAGCAGCGTAGAGGGACGCATCGCGAACACCGGGGAGCTGTTTTTT

clone_size: -
j_call: TRBJ2-1
d_call: -
v_call: TRBV25-1
cdr3_aa: CASSELGSYSYNEQFF
cdr3_nt: TGTGCCAGCAGTGAACTCGGGAGTTACTCCTACAATGAGCAGTTCTTC